Presented here are 2 T cell receptor beta chains from one specimen sequenced in a study of T cell responses to AZD1222 COVID-19 vaccine. Some clones are missing from TCRdb's copy, which holds only in-frame ones; the method was immunoSEQ multiplex PCR. The sample contains 95,000 to 150,000 clones, 80% to 90% of which appear only once. The specimen comprised peripheral blood, sampled on day 0 of AZD1222 vaccination. These receptors all come from an adult in good health.

This clone was counted only a few times. This chain uses TRBV27 with TRBJ1-2, with D maybe TRBD1 (6 bases). V was pared by 7 bases and J by 4 bases, with 16 bases between. This CDR3 is 14 amino acids long. Germline V gives CDR1 MNHEY, CDR2 SMNVEV (reference sequence). CDR3 sequence reads: CASKREGGIYGYTF. The CDR3, as DNA: TGTGCCAGCAAACGGGAAGGGGGAATCTATGGCTACACCTTC.

This chain joins TRBV27 and TRBJ1-2; 7 positions match TRBD1. Germline loops: CDR1 MNHEY, CDR2 SMNVEV (reference sequence). The CDR3 extends over 15 amino acids. V was pared by 1 base and J by 2 bases, with 4 bases of the junction left unmatched. Written as DNA, the CDR3 is TGTGCCAGCAGTTTATGGCAGGGGGGGAACTATGGCTACACCTTC. This translates into CASSLWQGGNYGYTF.